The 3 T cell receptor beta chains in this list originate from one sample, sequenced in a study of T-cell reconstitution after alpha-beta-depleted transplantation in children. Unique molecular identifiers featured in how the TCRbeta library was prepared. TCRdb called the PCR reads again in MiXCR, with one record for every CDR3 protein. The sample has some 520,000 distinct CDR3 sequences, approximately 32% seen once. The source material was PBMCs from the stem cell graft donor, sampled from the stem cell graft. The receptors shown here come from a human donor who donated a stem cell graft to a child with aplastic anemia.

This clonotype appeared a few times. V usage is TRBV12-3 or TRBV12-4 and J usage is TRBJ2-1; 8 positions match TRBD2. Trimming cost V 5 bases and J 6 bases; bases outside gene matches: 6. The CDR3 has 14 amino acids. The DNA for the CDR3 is TGTGCCAGCAGTCCCACTAGCGGTCCCAATGAGCAGTTCTTC. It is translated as CASSPTSGPNEQFF.

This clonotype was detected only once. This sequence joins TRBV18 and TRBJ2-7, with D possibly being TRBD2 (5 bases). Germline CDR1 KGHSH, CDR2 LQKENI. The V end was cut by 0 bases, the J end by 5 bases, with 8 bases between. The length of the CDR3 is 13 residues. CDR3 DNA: TGTGCCAGCTCACCACCGACGAGGGACGAGCAGTACTTC. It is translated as CASSPPTRDEQYF. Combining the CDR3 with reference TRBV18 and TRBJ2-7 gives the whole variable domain NAGVMQNPRHLVRRRGQEARLRCSPMKGHSHVYWYRQLPEEGLKFMVYLQKENIIDESGMPKERFSAEFPKEGPSILRIQQVVRGDSAAYFCASSPPTRDEQYFGPGTRLTVT.

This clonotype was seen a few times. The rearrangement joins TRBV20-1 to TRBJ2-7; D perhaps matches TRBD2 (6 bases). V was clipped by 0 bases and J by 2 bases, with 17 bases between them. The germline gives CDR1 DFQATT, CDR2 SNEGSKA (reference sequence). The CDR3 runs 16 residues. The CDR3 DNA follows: TGCAGTGCTAGAGAGAGGGTGCGGGACCTACCCTACGAGCAGTACTTC. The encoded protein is CSARERVRDLPYEQYF.